These 13 T cell receptor beta chains came from one sample sequenced in a study of identical twins. TCRdb itself ran the 5' RACE reads through MiXCR, one entry per CDR3 protein. The sample includes about 190,000 distinct CDR3 sequences, around 15% of them seen just once. These same data were also listed under a study on T cells expressing NK-cell markers.

Sequencing used CD8+ T cells sorted from blood. These receptors were obtained from a woman aged 18-29 years in good health.

This chain joins TRBV5-4 and TRBJ2-7; 7 nucleotides agree with TRBD2. From germline, CDR1 is SGHNT and CDR2 YYREEE (reference sequence). V was pared by 4 bases and J by 2 bases, with 6 bases of the junction left unmatched. This CDR3 region has 14 residues. The CDR3 sequence is CASSPPGGPYEQYF. The CDR3 bases are TGTGCCAGCAGCCCTCCGGGGGGACCCTACGAGCAGTACTTC.

The chain recombines TRBV10-2 with TRBJ2-7; either TRBD1 or TRBD2 may supply D (5 bases each). The CDR3 is made up of 13 amino acids. Germline CDR1 and CDR2: WSHSY and SAAADI. V dropped 6 bases and J dropped 7 bases, with 16 bases sitting between them. CDR3 loop: CASSPRGGWEQYF. The CDR3 DNA reads TGCGCCAGCAGCCCCCGGGGCGGATGGGAGCAGTACTTC.

This clonotype appeared a few times. The V gene is TRBV14, the J gene TRBJ2-1, with 11 bases matching TRBD2. J lost 9 bases, V lost 3 bases, and 7 bases had no gene match. Germline CDR1 reads SGHDN; CDR2 reads FVKESK. This CDR3 contains 15 residues. CDR3 amino acids: CASSHLLAGVSEQFF. CDR3 DNA: TGTGCCAGCAGCCATCTACTAGCGGGAGTGTCTGAGCAGTTCTTC.

The rearrangement uses TRBV7-9 and TRBJ2-5; D tentatively reads TRBD1 or TRBD2 (5 bases each). The ends were cut back, 4 bases at V and 4 bases at J, with 16 bases in the middle. The CDR3 has 15 amino acids. From germline, CDR1 is SEHNR and CDR2 FQNEAQ (reference sequence). For the CDR3, the DNA is TGTGCCAGCAGCTCAAGCAAGGGACCTACAGAGACCCAGTACTTC. Its translation is CASSSSKGPTETQYF. Using reference TRBV7-9 and TRBJ2-5 for the parts outside the CDR3, the full variable domain is DTGVSQNPRHKITKRGQNVTFRCDPISEHNRLYWYRQTLGQGPEFLTYFQNEAQLEKSRLLSDRFSAERPKGSFSTLEIQRTEQGDSAMYLCASSSSKGPTETQYFGPGTRLLVL.

This clonotype has a count of ten or more. The genes are TRBV12-3 or TRBV12-4 and TRBJ1-2; D ambiguous. V was pared by 5 bases and J by 5 bases, with 9 bases between. The CDR3 sequence is 12 residues long. The CDR3 DNA follows: TGTGCCAGCAGTCCGGGAGGATATGGCTACACCTTC. It specifies CASSPGGYGYTF.

This clonotype was seen a handful of times. The DNA for the CDR3 is TGCAGTGCGAGCGGGAAGAGGGGTAATGAGCAGTTCTTC. Translating gives CSASGKRGNEQFF. The chain couples TRBV20-1 to TRBJ2-1; 7 bases map to TRBD2. There are 13 residues in the CDR3. Germline CDR1 and CDR2: DFQATT and SNEGSKA (reference sequence). V lost 6 bases, J lost 7 bases, and 9 bases stayed unmatched.

The chain has TRBV24-1 and TRBJ2-2, with 9 positions matching TRBD1. Trimming cost V 9 bases and J 2 bases; bases outside gene matches: 12. This CDR3 region has 17 residues. Germline CDR1 and CDR2: KGHDR and SFDVKD. CDR3 coding DNA: TGTGCCACCGATGAGACAGGGGGATCGCGTAACACCGGGGAGCTGTTTTTT. As protein: CATDETGGSRNTGELFF.

In its sample, this clonotype was seen a few times. One junction end disagrees with the germline gene, perhaps due to a read error. The chain combines TRBV9 with TRBJ1-2; D ambiguous. The CDR3 covers 11 residues. The V gene's germline CDR1 is SGDLS and CDR2 YYNGEE. The CDR3 bases are TGTGCCAGCAGCGTAGTGGAGCCACGCGCCTTC. This gives the protein CASSVVEPRAF.

This clonotype was observed at least ten times. This chain joins TRBV5-5 and TRBJ2-7, with D uncertain. Trimming took 0 bases from V and 6 from J, leaving 10 bases between them. The CDR3 runs to 13 residues. Germline V gene data show CDR1 as SGHKS and CDR2 as YYEKEE (reference sequence). The CDR3: CASSLANTPEQYF. CDR3 nucleotide sequence: TGTGCCAGCAGCTTGGCCAATACACCCGAGCAGTACTTC. Full variable domain (remainder filled in from reference TRBV5-5 and TRBJ2-7): DAGVTQSPTHLIKTRGQQVTLRCSPISGHKSVSWYQQVLGQGPQFIFQYYEKEERGRGNFPDRFSARQFPNYSSELNVNALLLGDSALYLCASSLANTPEQYFGPGTRLTVT.

The gene calls are TRBV14 and TRBJ2-7, with D possibly being TRBD2 (6 bases). This CDR3 has 14 amino acids. V lost 4 bases and J lost 2, with 12 bases in between. The germline V gene has CDR1 SGHDN and CDR2 FVKESK. The CDR3 sequence: CASSRVGGPYEQYF. The CDR3 coding sequence is TGTGCCAGCAGCCGGGTGGGAGGTCCCTACGAGCAGTACTTC.

The CDR3 region has the DNA TGTGCCAGCAGCGTGTGGGGACAGGGCACAGATACGCAGTATTTT. As protein: CASSVWGQGTDTQYF. This chain links TRBV9 with TRBJ2-3; 8 nucleotides agree with TRBD1. V shed 2 bases, J shed 1 base, and the junction held 3 bases outside the gene matches. The CDR3 covers 15 residues. Per germline, CDR1 SGDLS and CDR2 YYNGEE.

This rearrangement joins TRBV10-2 to TRBJ2-2, with D possibly matching TRBD1 (5 bases). Trimming left V 6 bases short and J 0 bases short, with 11 bases between. The CDR3 extends over 15 amino acids. CDR1 is WSHSY, CDR2 SAAADI, per germline. CDR3 amino acids: CASSEDIPNTGELFF. In nucleotides, the CDR3 is TGCGCCAGCAGCGAGGACATCCCGAACACCGGGGAGCTGTTTTTT.

This clonotype was seen a handful of times. The chain joins TRBV5-1 to TRBJ2-5; 8 positions match TRBD2. Trimming took 4 bases from V and 0 from J; bases not matched to a gene: 8. The CDR3 covers 16 residues. The germline CDR1 and CDR2 sequences are SGHRS and YFSETQ. As DNA, the CDR3 is TGCGCCAGCAGCCTAAGCGGGAGACAGAACCAAGAGACCCAGTACTTC. The encoded protein is CASSLSGRQNQETQYF.